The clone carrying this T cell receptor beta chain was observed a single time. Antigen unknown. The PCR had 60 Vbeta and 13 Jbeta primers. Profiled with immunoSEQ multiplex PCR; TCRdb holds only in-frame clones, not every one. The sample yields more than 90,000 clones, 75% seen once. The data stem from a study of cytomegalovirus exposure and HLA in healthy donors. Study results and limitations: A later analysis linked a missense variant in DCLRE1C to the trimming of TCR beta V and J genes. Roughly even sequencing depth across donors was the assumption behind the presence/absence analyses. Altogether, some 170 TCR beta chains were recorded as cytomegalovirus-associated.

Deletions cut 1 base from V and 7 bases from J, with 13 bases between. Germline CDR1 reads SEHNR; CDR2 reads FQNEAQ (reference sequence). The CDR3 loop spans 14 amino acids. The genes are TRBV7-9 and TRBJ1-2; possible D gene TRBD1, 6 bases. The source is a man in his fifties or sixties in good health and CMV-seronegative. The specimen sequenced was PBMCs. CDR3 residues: CASSLVRQEGGYTF. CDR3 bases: TGTGCCAGCAGCTTAGTGAGACAGGAAGGTGGCTACACCTTC.